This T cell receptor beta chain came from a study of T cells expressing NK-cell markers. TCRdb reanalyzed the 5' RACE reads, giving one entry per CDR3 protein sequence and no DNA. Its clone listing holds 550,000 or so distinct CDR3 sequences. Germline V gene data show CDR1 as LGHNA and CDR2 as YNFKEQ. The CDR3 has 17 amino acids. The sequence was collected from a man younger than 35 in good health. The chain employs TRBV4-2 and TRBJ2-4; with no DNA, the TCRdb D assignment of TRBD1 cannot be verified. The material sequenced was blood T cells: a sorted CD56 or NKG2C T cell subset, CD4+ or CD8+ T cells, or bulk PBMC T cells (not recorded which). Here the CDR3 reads CASSQTSGSIAKNIQYF.